Each of the 22 T cell receptor beta chains below was sequenced from the same sample in a study of blood T cell repertoires in COVID-19. This table comes from immunoSEQ multiplex PCR, and its TCRdb copy is limited to in-frame clones, with some not included. The repertoire has around 200,000 clones, roughly 85% of them found once; the top ten carry around 4.9%. The sequenced sample consisted of peripheral blood. The receptors shown here come from an elderly woman with acute or convalescent COVID-19.

A few counts support this clone. This sequence joins TRBV6-2 or TRBV6-3 and TRBJ1-4; D gene ambiguous. CDR3 length: 13 residues. The V gene lost 3 bases and the J gene lost 7 bases, with 9 bases spanning the gap. Germline values: CDR1 MNHEY, CDR2 SVGEGT. CDR3 residues: CASSYSGSEKLFF. Here the CDR3 DNA reads TGTGCCAGCAGTTATTCCGGGAGTGAAAAACTGTTTTTT.

The gene calls are TRBV11-2 and TRBJ1-2; 7 bases fit TRBD1. The V segment lost 5 bases and the J segment 3 bases; nucleotides outside the gene matches: 9. The CDR3 consists of 15 residues. The V gene's germline CDR1 is SGHAT and CDR2 FQNNGV. The CDR3 is CASSPIQGVDYGYTF. The CDR3 bases are TGTGCCAGCAGCCCGATTCAGGGGGTTGACTATGGCTACACCTTC.

The CDR3: CASSRDGTGYGYTF. As DNA, the CDR3 is TGTGCCAGTAGTAGAGACGGGACAGGCTATGGCTACACCTTC. The V and J genes are TRBV19 and TRBJ1-2; TRBD1 aligns across 8 bases. Germline V gene lookup returns CDR1 LNHDA and CDR2 SQIVND (reference sequence). With V trimmed by 4 bases and J by 4 bases, 5 bases remained unmatched. The CDR3 contains 14 residues.

V and J are TRBV5-4 and TRBJ2-7; 8 bases match TRBD1. V lost 9 bases and J lost 5; bases outside the gene matches: 7. The CDR3 is 12 amino acids. Germline CDR1 and CDR2: SGHNT and YYREEE (reference sequence). The CDR3: CAIDRGGDEQYF. The CDR3 DNA is TGTGCCATTGACAGGGGAGGCGACGAGCAGTACTTC.

The chain has TRBV12-3 or TRBV12-4 and TRBJ1-1; weak D call: TRBD1 (6 bases). Trimming cost V 5 bases and J 1 base, with 8 bases left between them. The CDR3 consists of 13 residues. The CDR3 sequence: CASSRTENTEAFF. The CDR3 DNA follows: TGTGCCAGCAGTAGGACAGAGAACACTGAAGCTTTCTTT.

J is TRBJ1-1 and V is TRBV7-9, with D unresolved. CDR1 is SEHNR, CDR2 FQNEAQ, per germline (reference sequence). This CDR3 comprises 14 residues. V shed 1 base and J shed 1 base, with 7 bases lying between them. CDR3: CASSLVEGNTEAFF. CDR3 nucleotides: TGTGCCAGCAGCTTAGTGGAGGGGAACACTGAAGCTTTCTTT.

This clone was observed a few times. The chain employs TRBV4-3 and TRBJ1-5, with unresolved D. The V gene's germline CDR1 is LGHNA and CDR2 YSLEER. Trimming stripped 1 base from V and 2 bases from J, with 15 bases between. The CDR3 spans 17 residues. The CDR3 sequence is CASSQVFTSNGNQPQHF. CDR3 bases: TGCGCCAGCAGCCAAGTATTCACATCGAATGGCAATCAGCCCCAGCATTTT.

This clone has only a few counts. The genes are TRBV15 and TRBJ1-1; D is possibly TRBD1 (6 bases). The CDR3 covers 13 residues. The germline V gene has CDR1 LNHNV and CDR2 YYDKDF (reference sequence). Trimming removed 5 bases at V and 8 bases at J, with 15 bases between. The CDR3 DNA reads TGTGCCACCAGCCAAACAGGGAGACGGGAAGCTTTCTTT. This translates into CATSQTGRREAFF.

The J gene is TRBJ2-2, the V gene TRBV11-3; D is uncertain. CDR1 and CDR2 (germline): SGHNT, YENEEA. Trimming left V 1 base short and J 6 bases short, with 6 bases between. The CDR3 extends over 13 amino acids. The CDR3 coding sequence is TGTGCCAGCAGCTTAGCGACTCCCGGGGAGCTGTTTTTT. Translated, it gives CASSLATPGELFF.

There are a few counts of this clone. CDR3 nucleotide sequence: TGTGCCAGCAGCTTAGCGGGGGGTCGGACTGAAGCTTTCTTT. Translated, it gives CASSLAGGRTEAFF. The V and J genes are TRBV7-8 and TRBJ1-1, with a tentative D call TRBD1 (5 bases). The germline gives CDR1 SGHVS, CDR2 FQNEAQ. V was cut by 0 bases and J by 5 bases, with 10 bases left in between. The CDR3 is made up of 14 amino acids.

This clone showed up just once. The chain has TRBV5-5 and TRBJ2-7; the D is unclear. This CDR3 contains 13 residues. V lost 0 bases to trimming and J lost 4 bases, with 8 bases between them. CDR1 is SGHKS and CDR2 is YYEKEE in the germline V gene (reference sequence). The CDR3 loop is CASSLGPRYEQYF. In nucleotides, the CDR3 is TGTGCCAGCAGCTTGGGTCCCAGGTACGAGCAGTACTTC.

V gene TRBV7-2 combines with J gene TRBJ2-3; D is unclear. Germline CDR1 and CDR2: SGHTA and FQGNSA. Deletions cut 3 bases from V and 1 base from J, with 2 bases between. This CDR3 comprises 12 residues. The CDR3 DNA reads as TGTGCCAGCAGCTTCGGCACAGATACGCAGTATTTT. This sequence encodes CASSFGTDTQYF.

V usage is TRBV3-1 (or the pseudogene TRBV3-2) and J usage is TRBJ1-1, with D possibly being TRBD1 (5 bases). Trimming took off 1 base at V and 4 bases at J, with 13 bases between the two ends. Per germline, CDR1 LGHDT and CDR2 YNNKEL (reference sequence). This CDR3 spans 15 amino acids. The CDR3 loop is CASSQAQGLGTEAFF. The CDR3 DNA sequence: TGTGCCAGCAGCCAAGCCCAGGGCCTGGGCACTGAAGCTTTCTTT.

The V gene is TRBV5-1, the J gene TRBJ1-1; 9 bases line up with TRBD1. This CDR3 contains 15 residues. The germline CDR1 and CDR2 sequences are SGHRS and YFSETQ. With V trimmed by 2 bases and J by 4 bases, 6 bases remained unmatched. The CDR3 coding sequence is TGCGCCAGCAGCTTCCTACAGGGGGCTGGCACTGAAGCTTTCTTT. Protein product: CASSFLQGAGTEAFF.

This chain links TRBV18 with TRBJ1-2, with D possibly being TRBD1 (6 bases). CDR3 length: 16 residues. Germline lookup yields CDR1 KGHSH and CDR2 LQKENI. Trimming left V 3 bases short and J 4 bases short, with 18 bases between. This CDR3 reads CASSPGAMTGLYGYTF. As DNA, the CDR3 is TGTGCCAGCTCACCTGGAGCGATGACAGGACTCTATGGCTACACCTTC. Full variable domain (missing parts from reference TRBV18 and TRBJ1-2): NAGVMQNPRHLVRRRGQEARLRCSPMKGHSHVYWYRQLPEEGLKFMVYLQKENIIDESGMPKERFSAEFPKEGPSILRIQQVVRGDSAAYFCASSPGAMTGLYGYTFGSGTRLTVV.

This chain links TRBV18 with TRBJ1-2; D not resolved. In germline, CDR1 is KGHSH, CDR2 LQKENI. The germline V and J ends were trimmed by 1 base and 2 bases, with 8 bases remaining between them. CDR3 length: 14 amino acids. As DNA, the CDR3 is TGTGCCAGCTCACCACTCCGCGCCAACTATGGCTACACCTTC. It encodes CASSPLRANYGYTF.

The chain carries TRBV5-4 and TRBJ2-1; D gene ambiguous. The V end lost 4 bases, the J end lost 0 bases, and 14 bases lay between the germline ends. CDR3 length: 16 amino acids. Germline V gene data show CDR1 as SGHNT and CDR2 as YYREEE (reference sequence). The CDR3: CASSQNLESSYNEQFF. CDR3 DNA: TGTGCCAGCAGCCAAAATCTAGAGAGCTCCTACAATGAGCAGTTCTTC.

The V call is TRBV10-2, the J call TRBJ1-1; a possible D gene is TRBD1 (5 bases). The CDR3 is 12 residues long. Trimming removed 10 bases from V and 3 bases from J, with 12 bases in between. Per the germline V gene, CDR1 is WSHSY and CDR2 is SAAADI. CDR3 DNA: TGCGCCACCACGGACATATACACTGAAGCTTTCTTT. Translating gives CATTDIYTEAFF.

This clone was counted a single time. The V and J genes are TRBV10-3 and TRBJ1-1, with D possibly being TRBD1 (6 bases). The CDR3 is 13 residues long. Germline assignment: CDR1 ENHRY and CDR2 SYGVKD. Trimming stripped 0 bases from V and 11 bases from J, with 13 bases between. The CDR3 bases are TGTGCCATCAGTGAGTCGAGGCGGGGGCATGCTTTCTTT. Amino acids: CAISESRRGHAFF.

This chain links TRBV12-3 or TRBV12-4 with TRBJ2-5; 9 nucleotides agree with TRBD2. This CDR3 has 13 amino acids. Trimming took 6 bases from V and 9 from J; bases not matched to a gene: 8. CDR3 DNA sequence: TGTGCCAGCAGCCCGATTAGCGGGGGTCCCCAGTACTTC. Encoded protein: CASSPISGGPQYF.

The chain employs TRBV18 and TRBJ1-3; 7 positions match TRBD1. Germline values: CDR1 KGHSH, CDR2 LQKENI. The ends lost 5 bases at V and 2 bases at J; junction bases unmatched: 0. The CDR3 has 13 residues. DNA of the CDR3: TGTGCCAGCTCAGGGACAGCTGGAAACACCATATATTTT. Translated: CASSGTAGNTIYF.

This clone was found a few times. The chain joins TRBV7-3 to TRBJ1-6, with D unclear. Germline V lookup: CDR1 SGHTA, CDR2 FQGTGA. Trimming shortened V by 1 base and J by 4 bases, and 5 bases separated the two germline ends. CDR3 length: 14 residues. The CDR3 DNA follows: TGTGCCAGCAGCTTAAACACGTATAATTCACCCCTCCACTTT. It encodes CASSLNTYNSPLHF.